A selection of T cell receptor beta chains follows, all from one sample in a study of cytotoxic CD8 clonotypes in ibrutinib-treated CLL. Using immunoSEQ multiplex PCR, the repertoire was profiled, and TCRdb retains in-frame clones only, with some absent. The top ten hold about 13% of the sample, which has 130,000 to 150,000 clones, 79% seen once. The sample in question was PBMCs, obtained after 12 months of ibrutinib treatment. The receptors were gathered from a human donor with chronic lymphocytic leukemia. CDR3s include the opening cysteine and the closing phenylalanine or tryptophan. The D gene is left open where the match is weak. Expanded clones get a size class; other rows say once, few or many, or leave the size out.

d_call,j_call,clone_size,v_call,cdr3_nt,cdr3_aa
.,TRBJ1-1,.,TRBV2,TGTGCCAGCAGTGAGTTGGGGACCACTGAAGCTTTCTTT,CASSELGTTEAFF
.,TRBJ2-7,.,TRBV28,TGTGCCAGCAGTTTAGTTGTGCGCCCAACCTACGAGCAGTACTTC,CASSLVVRPTYEQYF
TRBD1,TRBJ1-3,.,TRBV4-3,TGCGCCAGCAGCCAAGATCTGTACAGGGGAAGAAACACCATATATTTT,CASSQDLYRGRNTIYF
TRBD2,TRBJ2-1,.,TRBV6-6,TGTGCCAGCAGTACCCGGACTAGCGGGTTGGATGAGCAGTTCTTC,CASSTRTSGLDEQFF
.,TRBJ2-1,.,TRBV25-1,TGTGCCAGCAGCCCAGGACTTCCCAATGAGCAGTTCTTC,CASSPGLPNEQFF
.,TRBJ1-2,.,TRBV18,TGTGCCAGCTCACTCGAGACAGACTATGGCTACACCTTC,CASSLETDYGYTF
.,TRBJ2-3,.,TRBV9,TGTGCCAGCACCCGAGACATAAGTGGGTCAGATACGCAGTATTTT,CASTRDISGSDTQYF
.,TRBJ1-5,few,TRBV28,TGTGCCAGCAGCGGACGGAACAATCAGCCCCAGCATTTT,CASSGRNNQPQHF
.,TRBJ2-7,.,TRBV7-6,TGTGCCAGCAGCTTGTCCATGGCGGGAAGCACCTACGAGCAGTACTTC,CASSLSMAGSTYEQYF
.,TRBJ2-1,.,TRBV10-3,TGTGCCATCAGTGAGGGCGTAAATGAGCAGTTCTTC,CAISEGVNEQFF
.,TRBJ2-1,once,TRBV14,TGTGCCAGCAGCCAAGCGGGAGTAGGCTCCTACAATGAGCAGTTCTTC,CASSQAGVGSYNEQFF
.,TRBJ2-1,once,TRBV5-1,TGCGCCAGCAGCTTGGGTGGTGAGCAGTTCTTC,CASSLGGEQFF
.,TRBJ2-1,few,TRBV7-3,TGTGCCAGCAGCCCCGTGTTAAGTCTCAGCTCCTACAATGAGCAGTTCTTC,CASSPVLSLSSYNEQFF
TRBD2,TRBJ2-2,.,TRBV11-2,TGTGCCAGCAGCTTTGGGGGGGCGAACACCGGGGAGCTGTTTTTT,CASSFGGANTGELFF
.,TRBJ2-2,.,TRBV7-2,TGTGCCAGCAGCTTGAACAGCGGGACCGGGGAGCTGTTTTTT,CASSLNSGTGELFF
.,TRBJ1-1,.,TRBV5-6,TGTGCCAGCAGCCGGGAAGACGGATGGGACACTGAAGCTTTCTTT,CASSREDGWDTEAFF
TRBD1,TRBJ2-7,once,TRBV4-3,TGCGCCAGCAGCGCCCGGGACAGGTCCTCCGAGCAGTACTTC,CASSARDRSSEQYF
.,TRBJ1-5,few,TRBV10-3,TGTGCCATCAGTGGGCAGGGCATTAGACAGCCCCAGCATTTT,CAISGQGIRQPQHF
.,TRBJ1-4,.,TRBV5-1,TGCGCCAGCAGCTTTTTGCCAGGGGAGGGTGAAAAACTGTTTTTT,CASSFLPGEGEKLFF
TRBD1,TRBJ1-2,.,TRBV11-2,TGTGCCAGCAGCTTAGATCTATGGACAGGGGGTGCCGCGGGCTACACCTTC,CASSLDLWTGGAAGYTF
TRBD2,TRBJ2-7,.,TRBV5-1,TGCGCCAGCAGCTCCGGGACTAGCGGGAGAATCAACGAGCAGTACTTC,CASSSGTSGRINEQYF
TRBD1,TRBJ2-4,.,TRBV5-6,TGTGCCAGCAGCTCACAGGGGGCGGTCAACATTCAGTACTTC,CASSSQGAVNIQYF
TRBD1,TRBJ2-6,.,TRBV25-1,TGTGCCAGCAGTGAAGGTGGACAGGGGGCCGCTGGGGCCAACGTCCTGACTTTC,CASSEGGQGAAGANVLTF
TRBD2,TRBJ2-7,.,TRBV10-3,TGTGCCACCGGGACTAGCGGCTACGAGCAGTACTTC,CATGTSGYEQYF
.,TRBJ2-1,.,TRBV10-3,TGTGCCATCAAGAGCTACAATGAGCAGTTCTTC,CAIKSYNEQFF
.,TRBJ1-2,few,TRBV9,TGTGCCAGCAGCGCCGACTATGGCTACACCTTC,CASSADYGYTF
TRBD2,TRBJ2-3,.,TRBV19,TGTGCCAGTAGTGCCGTCCTACTAGCGGACTACACAGATACGCAGTATTTT,CASSAVLLADYTDTQYF
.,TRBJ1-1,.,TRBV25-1,TGTGCCAGCAGTCGGTCGCAGGGCACTGAAGCTTTCTTT,CASSRSQGTEAFF
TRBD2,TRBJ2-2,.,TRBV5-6,TGTGCCAGCAGCGGCGGGACTAGCGGATACACCGGGGAGCTGTTTTTT,CASSGGTSGYTGELFF
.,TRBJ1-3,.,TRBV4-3,TGCGCCAGCAGCCAAGATTTGGGGGGGCAAGTTGGAAACACCATATATTTT,CASSQDLGGQVGNTIYF
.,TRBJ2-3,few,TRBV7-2,TGTGCCAGCAGCTTGAGCACAGATACGCAGTATTTT,CASSLSTDTQYF
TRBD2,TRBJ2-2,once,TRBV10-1,TGCGCCAGCAGCTCCGGGACTAGCCAACGCGGACCGAACACCGGGGAGCTGTTTTTT,CASSSGTSQRGPNTGELFF
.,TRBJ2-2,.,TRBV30,TGTGCCTGGCGGGACCAATCCAGTCTAGTCGGGGAGCTGTTTTTT,CAWRDQSSLVGELFF
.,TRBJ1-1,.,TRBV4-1,TGCGCCAGCAGCCAAAAACAGACAGACATGAACACTGAAGCTTTCTTT,CASSQKQTDMNTEAFF
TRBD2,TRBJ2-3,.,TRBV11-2,TGTGCCAGCAGCACTACTAGCGGGAGGGAGGTAGATACGCAGTATTTT,CASSTTSGREVDTQYF
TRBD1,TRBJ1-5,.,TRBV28,TGTGCCAGCAGTGGGACAGGGGGCAGCAATCAGCCCCAGCATTTT,CASSGTGGSNQPQHF
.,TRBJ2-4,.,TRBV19,TGTGCCAGTAGTACAACACCGGGCGGCAAAAACATTCAGTACTTC,CASSTTPGGKNIQYF
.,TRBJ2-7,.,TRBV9,TGTGCCAGCAGCGTAGGGTCTAGCGCTATTATCTCCTACGAGCAGTACTTC,CASSVGSSAIISYEQYF
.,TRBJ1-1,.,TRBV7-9,TGTGCCAGCAGTCAGGGGTTGAAGGGTGAAGCTTTCTTT,CASSQGLKGEAFF
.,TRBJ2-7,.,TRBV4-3,TGCGCCAGCAGCCAAGCCTCAGGCTACGAGCAGTACTTC,CASSQASGYEQYF
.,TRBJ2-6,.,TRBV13,TGTGCCAGCAGCTGGATTTCTGGGGCCAACGTCCTGACTTTC,CASSWISGANVLTF
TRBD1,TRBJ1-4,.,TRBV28,TGTGCCAGCAGTGGACAGGGGACTTTCACTAATGAAAAACTGTTTTTT,CASSGQGTFTNEKLFF
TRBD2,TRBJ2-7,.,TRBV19,TGTGCCAGTAGTATTTTATTAGCGGGAGTTTACGAGCAGTACTTC,CASSILLAGVYEQYF
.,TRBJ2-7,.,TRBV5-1,TGCGCCAGCAGCTTGGGCAGGAGCTCCTACGAGCAGTACTTC,CASSLGRSSYEQYF
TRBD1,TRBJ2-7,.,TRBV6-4,TGTGCCAGCAGCGTACAGGGGGGCCACGAGCAGTACTTC,CASSVQGGHEQYF
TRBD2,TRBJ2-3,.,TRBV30,TGTGCCTGGAGCTTGGCTAGCGGGAGCACAGATACGCAGTATTTT,CAWSLASGSTDTQYF
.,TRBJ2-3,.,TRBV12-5,TGTGCTAGTATGTGGAGGGGCACAGATACGCAGTATTTT,CASMWRGTDTQYF
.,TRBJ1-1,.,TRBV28,TGTGCCAGCAGTTTATGGGGGACACTCGGGGGCACTGAAGCTTTCTTT,CASSLWGTLGGTEAFF
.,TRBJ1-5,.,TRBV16,TGTGCCAGCAGCCACGATGCACAGGGAAATCAGCCCCAGCATTTT,CASSHDAQGNQPQHF
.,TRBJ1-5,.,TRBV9,TGTGCCAGCAGCGTAGAGGGCGAGGGAAATCAGCCCCAGCATTTT,CASSVEGEGNQPQHF
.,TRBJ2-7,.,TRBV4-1,TGCGCCAGCAGCCAAGAGGGTACGGCAGGGGAAGCGTACTTC,CASSQEGTAGEAYF
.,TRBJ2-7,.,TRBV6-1,TGTGCCAGCAGCGTTGGTCCCTACGAGCAGTACTTC,CASSVGPYEQYF
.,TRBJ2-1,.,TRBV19,TGTGCCAGTAGTGGGGGATCCTACAATGAGCAGTTCTTC,CASSGGSYNEQFF
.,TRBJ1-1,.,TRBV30,TGTGCCTGGAGTGTACCGGGGTACTTGAACACTGAAGCTTTCTTT,CAWSVPGYLNTEAFF
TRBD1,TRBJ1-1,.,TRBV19,TGTGCCAGTAGTATAGACAGGGGGCTTACTGAAGCTTTCTTT,CASSIDRGLTEAFF
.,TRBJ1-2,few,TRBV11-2,TGTGCCAGCAGCTCCAGGGATGGCTACACCTTC,CASSSRDGYTF
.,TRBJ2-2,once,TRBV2,TGTGCCAGCAGTGAACTTACGCGGGCTCGTTTT,CASSELTRARF